This T cell receptor (beta chain) was recovered during a study of T-cell reconstitution after alpha-beta-depleted transplantation in children. Study-level points and caveats: Most T-cell counts and diversity one year after the transplant came from T cells that were newly produced. Reportedly, alpha-beta T cells present about two months post-transplant originated from several hundred expanded clones of graft origin.

The germline V gene has CDR1 ENHRY and CDR2 SYGVKD. The V and J ends lost 4 bases and 2 bases, in that order; junction bases with no gene match: 2. There are 13 residues in the CDR3. This clonotype was detected ten times or more. What it binds is unknown. TCRbeta library preparation incorporated unique molecular identifiers. TCRdb ran MiXCR on the PCR reads and lists one entry per CDR3 protein. The table has around 500,000 distinct CDR3 sequences, 20% to 25% seen once. This chain connects TRBV10-3 to TRBJ2-7; 7 bases map to TRBD1. Source: PBMCs, mostly from graft donor cells, taken 360 days after TCRalphabeta/CD19-depleted stem cell transplant. This TCR was sampled from a boy less than two years old who had a stem cell transplant for acute myeloid leukemia, so the T cells may come from the graft donor. The CDR3 here is CAISGDSTYEQYF. In DNA, the CDR3 is TGTGCCATCAGTGGGGACAGTACCTACGAGCAGTACTTC.